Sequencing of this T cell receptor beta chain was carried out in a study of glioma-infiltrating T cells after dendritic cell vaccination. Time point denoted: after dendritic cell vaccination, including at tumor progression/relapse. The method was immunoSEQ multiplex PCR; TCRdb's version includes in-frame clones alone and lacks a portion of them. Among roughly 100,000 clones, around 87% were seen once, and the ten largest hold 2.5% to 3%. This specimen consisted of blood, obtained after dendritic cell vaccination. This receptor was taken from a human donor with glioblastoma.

DNA of the CDR3: TGTGCCAGCAGTTTCGACAGGAGCTCCTACAATGAGCAGTTCTTC. It yields the protein CASSFDRSSYNEQFF. This chain joins TRBV27 and TRBJ2-1; D is possibly TRBD1 (6 bases). The V gene's germline CDR1 is MNHEY and CDR2 SMNVEV (reference sequence). The CDR3 runs 15 residues. Trimming removed 3 bases at V and 0 bases at J, with 9 bases between.